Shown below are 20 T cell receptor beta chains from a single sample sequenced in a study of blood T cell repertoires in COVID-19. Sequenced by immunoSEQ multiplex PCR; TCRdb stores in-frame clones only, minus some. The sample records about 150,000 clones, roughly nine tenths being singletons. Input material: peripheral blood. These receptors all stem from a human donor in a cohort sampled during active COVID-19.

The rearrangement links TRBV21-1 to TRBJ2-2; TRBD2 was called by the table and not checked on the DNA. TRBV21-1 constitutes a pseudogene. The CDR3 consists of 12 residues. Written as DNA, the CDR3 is TGTGCCAAGAGACTAGGGGCCGGGGAGCTGTTTTTT. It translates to CAKRLGAGELFF.

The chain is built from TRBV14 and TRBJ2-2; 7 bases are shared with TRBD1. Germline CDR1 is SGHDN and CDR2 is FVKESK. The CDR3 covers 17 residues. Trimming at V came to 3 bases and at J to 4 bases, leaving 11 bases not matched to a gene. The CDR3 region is CASSHPKTGQITGELFF. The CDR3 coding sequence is TGTGCCAGCAGCCACCCCAAGACGGGACAGATCACCGGGGAGCTGTTTTTT.

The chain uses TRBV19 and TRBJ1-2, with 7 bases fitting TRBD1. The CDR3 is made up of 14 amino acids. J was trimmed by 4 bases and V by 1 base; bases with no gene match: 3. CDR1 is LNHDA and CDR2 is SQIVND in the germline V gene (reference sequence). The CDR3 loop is CASSIGTGSYGYTF. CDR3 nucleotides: TGTGCCAGTAGTATAGGGACAGGATCCTATGGCTACACCTTC.

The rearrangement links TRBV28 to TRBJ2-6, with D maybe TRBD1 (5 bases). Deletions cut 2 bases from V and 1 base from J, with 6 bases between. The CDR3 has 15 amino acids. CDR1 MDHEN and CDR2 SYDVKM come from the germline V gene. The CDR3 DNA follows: TGTGCCAGCAGTTTAAGGGGATCTGGGGCCAACGTCCTGACTTTC. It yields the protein CASSLRGSGANVLTF.

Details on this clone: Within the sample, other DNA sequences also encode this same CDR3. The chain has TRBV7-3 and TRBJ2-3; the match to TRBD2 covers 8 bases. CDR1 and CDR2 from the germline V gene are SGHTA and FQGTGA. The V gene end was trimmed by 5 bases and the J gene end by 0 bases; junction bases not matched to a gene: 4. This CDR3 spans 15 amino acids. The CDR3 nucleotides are TGTGCCAGCAGCCGGAGCGGGGGCAGCACAGATACGCAGTATTTT. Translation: CASSRSGGSTDTQYF.

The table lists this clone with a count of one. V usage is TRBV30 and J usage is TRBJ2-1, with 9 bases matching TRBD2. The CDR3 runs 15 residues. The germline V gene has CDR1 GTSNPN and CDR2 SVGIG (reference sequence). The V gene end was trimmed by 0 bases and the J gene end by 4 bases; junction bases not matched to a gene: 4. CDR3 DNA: TGTGCCTGGAGTGTAGGGCTAGCGGGGTACAATGAGCAGTTCTTC. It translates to CAWSVGLAGYNEQFF. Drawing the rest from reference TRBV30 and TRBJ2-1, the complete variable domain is SQTIHQWPATLVQPVGSPLSLECTVEGTSNPNLYWYRQAAGRGLQLLFYSVGIGQISSEVPQNLSASRPQDRQFILSSKKLLLSDSGFYLCAWSVGLAGYNEQFFGPGTRLTVL.

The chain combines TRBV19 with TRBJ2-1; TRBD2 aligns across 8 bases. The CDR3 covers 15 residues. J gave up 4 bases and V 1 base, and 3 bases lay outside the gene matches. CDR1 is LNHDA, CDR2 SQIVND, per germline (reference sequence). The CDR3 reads CASSIGLAGYNEQFF. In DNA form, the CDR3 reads TGTGCCAGTAGTATAGGTCTAGCGGGTTACAATGAGCAGTTCTTC. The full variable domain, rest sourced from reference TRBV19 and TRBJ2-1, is DGGITQSPKYLFRKEGQNVTLSCEQNLNHDAMYWYRQDPGQGLRLIYYSQIVNDFQKGDIAEGYSVSREKKESFPLTVTSAQKNPTAFYLCASSIGLAGYNEQFFGPGTRLTVL.

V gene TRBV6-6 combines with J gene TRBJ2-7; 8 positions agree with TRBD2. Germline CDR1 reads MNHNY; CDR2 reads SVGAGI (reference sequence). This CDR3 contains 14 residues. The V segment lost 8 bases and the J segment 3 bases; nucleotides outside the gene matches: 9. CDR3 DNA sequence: TGTGCCAGCGCTTCCCCCGGGAGGGGCTACGAGCAGTACTTC. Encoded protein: CASASPGRGYEQYF.

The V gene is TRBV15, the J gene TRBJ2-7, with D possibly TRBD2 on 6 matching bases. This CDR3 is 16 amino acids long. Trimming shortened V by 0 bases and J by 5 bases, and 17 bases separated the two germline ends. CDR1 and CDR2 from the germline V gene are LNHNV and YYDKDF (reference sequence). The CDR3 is CATSRDGWDSWDEQYF. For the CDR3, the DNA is TGTGCCACCAGCAGAGATGGATGGGACTCATGGGACGAGCAGTACTTC.

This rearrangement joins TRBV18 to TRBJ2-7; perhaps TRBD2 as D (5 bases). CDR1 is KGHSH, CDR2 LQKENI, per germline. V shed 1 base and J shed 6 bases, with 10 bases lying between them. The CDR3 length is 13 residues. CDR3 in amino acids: CASSPLRSGEQYF. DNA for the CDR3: TGTGCCAGCTCACCACTCAGGAGCGGCGAGCAGTACTTC.

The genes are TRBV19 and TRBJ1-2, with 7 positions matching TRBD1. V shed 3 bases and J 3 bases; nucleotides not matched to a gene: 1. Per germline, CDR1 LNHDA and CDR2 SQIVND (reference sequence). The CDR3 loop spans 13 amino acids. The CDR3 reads CASSMGQHYGYTF. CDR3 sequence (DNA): TGTGCCAGTAGTATGGGACAGCACTATGGCTACACCTTC.

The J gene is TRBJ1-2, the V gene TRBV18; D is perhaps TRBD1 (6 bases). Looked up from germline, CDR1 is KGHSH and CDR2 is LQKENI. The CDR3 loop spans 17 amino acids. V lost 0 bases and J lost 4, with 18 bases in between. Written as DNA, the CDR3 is TGTGCCAGCTCACCACCTAGCGAGCGGACAGTTTTCTATGGCTACACCTTC. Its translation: CASSPPSERTVFYGYTF.

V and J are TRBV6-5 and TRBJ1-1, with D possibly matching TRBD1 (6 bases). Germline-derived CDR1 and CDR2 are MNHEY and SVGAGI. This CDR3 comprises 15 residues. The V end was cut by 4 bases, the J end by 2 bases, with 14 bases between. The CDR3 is CASSSRAGVNTEAFF. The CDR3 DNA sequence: TGTGCCAGCAGTTCCAGGGCAGGGGTTAACACTGAAGCTTTCTTT.

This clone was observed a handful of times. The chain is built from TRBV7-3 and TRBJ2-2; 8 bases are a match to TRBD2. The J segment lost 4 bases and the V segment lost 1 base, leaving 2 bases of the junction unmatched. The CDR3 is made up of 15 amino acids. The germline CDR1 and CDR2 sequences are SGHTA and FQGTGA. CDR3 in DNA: TGTGCCAGCAGCTTAAACCTAGCGGGCACCGGGGAGCTGTTTTTT. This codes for CASSLNLAGTGELFF.

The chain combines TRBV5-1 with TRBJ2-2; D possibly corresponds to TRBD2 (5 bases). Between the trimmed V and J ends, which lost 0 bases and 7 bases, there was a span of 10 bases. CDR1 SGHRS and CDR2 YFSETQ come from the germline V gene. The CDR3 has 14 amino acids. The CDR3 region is CASSLALVNGELFF. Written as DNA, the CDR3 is TGCGCCAGCAGCTTGGCACTAGTTAACGGGGAGCTGTTTTTT.

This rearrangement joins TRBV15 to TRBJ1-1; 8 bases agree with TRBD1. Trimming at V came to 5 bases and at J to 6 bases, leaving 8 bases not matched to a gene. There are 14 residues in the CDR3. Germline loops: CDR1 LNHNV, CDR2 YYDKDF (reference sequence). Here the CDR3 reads CATSGYGQGAEAFF. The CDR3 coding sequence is TGTGCCACCAGCGGGTATGGACAGGGTGCTGAAGCTTTCTTT.

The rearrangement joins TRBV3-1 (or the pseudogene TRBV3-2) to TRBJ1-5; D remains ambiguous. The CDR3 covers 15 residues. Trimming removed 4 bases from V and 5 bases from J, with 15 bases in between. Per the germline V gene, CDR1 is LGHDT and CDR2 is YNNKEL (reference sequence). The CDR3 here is CASSRYPGVDQPQHF. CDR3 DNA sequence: TGTGCCAGCAGCCGATATCCCGGGGTTGATCAGCCCCAGCATTTT.

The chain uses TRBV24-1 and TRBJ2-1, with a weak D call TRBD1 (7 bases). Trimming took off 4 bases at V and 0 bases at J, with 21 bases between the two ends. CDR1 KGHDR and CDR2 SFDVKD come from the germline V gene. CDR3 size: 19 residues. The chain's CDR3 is CATSEGGTAGVGSYNEQFF. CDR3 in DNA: TGTGCCACCAGTGAAGGGGGGACAGCTGGGGTGGGCTCCTACAATGAGCAGTTCTTC.

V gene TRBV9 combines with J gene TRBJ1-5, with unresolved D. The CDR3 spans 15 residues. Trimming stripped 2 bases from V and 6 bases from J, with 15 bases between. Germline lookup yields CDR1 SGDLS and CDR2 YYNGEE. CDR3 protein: CASSVGQRDPQPQHF. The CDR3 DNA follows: TGTGCCAGCAGCGTCGGGCAGAGGGATCCTCAGCCCCAGCATTTT.

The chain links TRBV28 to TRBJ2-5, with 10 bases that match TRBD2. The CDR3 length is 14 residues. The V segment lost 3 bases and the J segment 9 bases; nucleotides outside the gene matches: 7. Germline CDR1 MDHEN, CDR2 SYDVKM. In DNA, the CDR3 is TGTGCCAGCAGTTTCTCTAGCGGGGGAGGGGCCCAGTACTTC. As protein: CASSFSSGGGAQYF.